These 17 T cell receptor beta chains were all obtained from the same sample, sequenced in a study of cytomegalovirus exposure and HLA in healthy donors. Both 60 Vbeta primers and 13 Jbeta primers went into the PCR. Method: immunoSEQ multiplex PCR; TCRdb's copy keeps in-frame clones and lacks some. The data show 98,000 or so clones, roughly 9.1% seen once. Sequenced input: PBMCs. These receptors originate from a man in his forties in good health and CMV-seropositive.

In this sample, this clone turned up a few times. The gene calls are TRBV4-1 and TRBJ2-2, with D maybe TRBD2 (6 bases). Per the germline V gene, CDR1 is MGHRA and CDR2 is YSYEKL. With 3 bases removed from V and 6 bases from J, the gap between germline ends came to 17 bases. There are 16 residues in the CDR3. CDR3 residues: CASSQGGGLPPGELFF. Written as DNA, the CDR3 is TGCGCCAGCAGCCAGGGAGGAGGTCTTCCTCCCGGGGAGCTGTTTTTT.

For the CDR3, the DNA is TGTGCCAGCAGCGCCTTAGTGGCGGGAGGTACAGATACGCAGTATTTT. Translating it yields CASSALVAGGTDTQYF. The chain is built from TRBV9 and TRBJ2-3, with TRBD2 identical over 8 bases. CDR3 length equals 16 residues. Germline CDR1 reads SGDLS; CDR2 reads YYNGEE. V was clipped by 3 bases and J by 3 bases; unmatched bases: 9.

The V call is TRBV9, the J call TRBJ2-2; D unresolved. V was pared by 3 bases and J by 3 bases, with 6 bases between. In germline, CDR1 is SGDLS, CDR2 YYNGEE. The length of the CDR3 is 13 residues. The CDR3 bases are TGTGCCAGCAGCGCGCGTTACACCGGGGAGCTGTTTTTT. It specifies CASSARYTGELFF.

The chain has TRBV4-1 and TRBJ1-4; TRBD1 might be the D (6 bases). Trimming removed 5 bases at V and 0 bases at J, with 16 bases between. CDR1 is MGHRA, CDR2 YSYEKL, per germline. CDR3 length: 17 amino acids. The CDR3 region is CASSLTGGAATNEKLFF. The CDR3 nucleotides are TGCGCCAGCAGCTTGACCGGGGGGGCTGCAACTAATGAAAAACTGTTTTTT.

The CDR3 bases are TGTGCCACCAGCAGAGATTTACATTACGAGCAGTACTTC. This translates into CATSRDLHYEQYF. This chain joins TRBV15 and TRBJ2-7; no firm D call. The germline V gene has CDR1 LNHNV and CDR2 YYDKDF (reference sequence). This CDR3 contains 13 residues. V was trimmed by 0 bases and J by 4 bases, leaving 7 bases between them.

The table lists this clone with a count of one. V gene TRBV5-1 combines with J gene TRBJ2-7; D is uncertain. From germline, CDR1 is SGHRS and CDR2 YFSETQ. V dropped 1 base and J dropped 4 bases, with 12 bases sitting between them. The CDR3 is 14 residues long. CDR3 sequence (DNA): TGCGCCAGCAGCTTGCTAGGCAACTCTTACGAGCAGTACTTC. It translates to CASSLLGNSYEQYF.

This clone was observed a handful of times. The genes are TRBV6-1 and TRBJ2-5; 10 bases are shared with TRBD1. Germline V CDR1 and CDR2: MNHNS, SASEGT. This CDR3 contains 17 residues. J gave up 5 bases and V 1 base, and 10 bases lay outside the gene matches. This chain's CDR3 is CASSEGVRQGAWETQYF. Written as DNA, the CDR3 is TGTGCCAGCAGTGAAGGGGTACGACAGGGGGCATGGGAGACCCAGTACTTC.

This clone was counted between two and nine times. The chain links TRBV18 to TRBJ1-4; TRBD1 matches 7 bases. Germline V gives CDR1 KGHSH, CDR2 LQKENI. The CDR3 runs to 13 residues. V lost 1 base and J lost 8; bases outside the gene matches: 1. This chain's CDR3 is CASSPLTGEKLFF. The CDR3 DNA reads TGTGCCAGCTCACCACTGACAGGGGAAAAACTGTTTTTT.

The gene calls are TRBV14 and TRBJ2-7; 8 positions agree with TRBD1. The V gene's germline CDR1 is SGHDN and CDR2 FVKESK. This CDR3 region has 14 residues. V dropped 4 bases and J dropped 3; count of bases not matched to a gene: 5. The DNA of the CDR3 is TGTGCCAGCAGCCCTTGGACAGGGAACTACGAGCAGTACTTC. It specifies CASSPWTGNYEQYF.

This clone was detected only a few times. The gene calls are TRBV2 and TRBJ2-1; 12 positions agree with TRBD2. The germline gives CDR1 SNHLY, CDR2 FYNNEI. This CDR3 region has 14 residues. J lost 7 bases, V lost 7 bases, and 5 bases had no gene match. The DNA of the CDR3 is TGTGCCAGCAAGCCCGGACTAGCGGGAAATGAGCAGTTCTTC. Translating it yields CASKPGLAGNEQFF. Together with reference TRBV2 and TRBJ2-1, the CDR3 gives the full variable domain: EPEVTQTPSHQVTQMGQEVILRCVPISNHLYFYWYRQILGQKVEFLVSFYNNEISEKSEIFDDQFSVERPDGSNFTLKIRSTKLEDSAMYFCASKPGLAGNEQFFGPGTRLTVL.

The chain joins TRBV6-1 to TRBJ2-7; 7 bases fit TRBD2. The CDR3 runs 12 residues. Unmatched junction bases numbered 3, after V lost 6 bases and J lost 4 bases. CDR1 is MNHNS, CDR2 SASEGT, per germline. The CDR3 spells CASSWTSYEQYF. The CDR3 coding sequence is TGTGCCAGCAGCTGGACTAGTTACGAGCAGTACTTC.

The V gene is TRBV29-1, the J gene TRBJ2-1, with 13 positions matching TRBD2. In germline, CDR1 is SQVTM, CDR2 ANQGSEA. This CDR3 region has 14 residues. V gave up 7 bases and J gave up 5 bases; unmatched junction bases: 5. CDR3 sequence: CSATSGRANNEQFF. Here the CDR3 DNA reads TGCAGCGCCACTAGCGGGAGGGCCAACAATGAGCAGTTCTTC.

The V call is TRBV7-3, the J call TRBJ1-2; tentatively, D is TRBD1 (6 bases). CDR1 SGHTA and CDR2 FQGTGA come from the germline V gene. This CDR3 is built from 16 residues. Deletions cut 5 bases from V and 4 bases from J, with 20 bases between. CDR3 loop: CASSQLGGGSLYGYTF. For the CDR3, the DNA is TGTGCCAGCAGCCAACTGGGTGGGGGCTCCCTCTATGGCTACACCTTC.

This clone was found a few times. J is TRBJ1-2 and V is TRBV7-9; TRBD1 agrees at 7 bases. Germline CDR1 SEHNR, CDR2 FQNEAQ (reference sequence). The ends lost 4 bases at V and 2 bases at J; junction bases unmatched: 10. The length of the CDR3 is 16 residues. The CDR3 sequence is CASSWSGQDRNYGYTF. The CDR3 DNA follows: TGTGCCAGCAGCTGGAGCGGACAGGATAGAAACTATGGCTACACCTTC.

This rearrangement joins TRBV27 to TRBJ2-7; D remains ambiguous. CDR3 length equals 11 residues. With 4 bases removed from V and 3 bases from J, the gap between germline ends came to 4 bases. CDR1 is MNHEY and CDR2 is SMNVEV in the germline V gene (reference sequence). The CDR3 loop is CASSSLYEQYF. The CDR3 DNA follows: TGTGCCAGCAGTTCCCTCTACGAGCAGTACTTC.

V and J are TRBV5-4 and TRBJ1-1; perhaps TRBD1 as D (6 bases). CDR3 length equals 15 residues. Between the trimmed V and J ends, which lost 2 bases and 3 bases, there was a span of 14 bases. Germline-derived CDR1 and CDR2 are SGHNT and YYREEE (reference sequence). CDR3 loop: CASSFPVGADTEAFF. For the CDR3, the DNA is TGTGCCAGCAGCTTCCCGGTGGGGGCAGACACTGAAGCTTTCTTT.

CDR3 bases: TGTGCCAGCAGCCCGGGACTAGCGGGAGTTCAGTACAATGAGCAGTTCTTC. Amino acids: CASSPGLAGVQYNEQFF. The chain couples TRBV4-2 to TRBJ2-1; 14 positions agree with TRBD2. Germline assignment: CDR1 LGHNA and CDR2 YNFKEQ. This CDR3 has 17 residues. The V segment lost 4 bases and the J segment 4 bases; nucleotides outside the gene matches: 6.